This is a list of T cell receptor beta chains from one sample in a study of shared clonotypes between healthy human individuals. Repertoires were generated with immunoSEQ multiplex PCR, while TCRdb's copy carries only in-frame clones and drops some. The table includes 1,100,000 or so clones, approximately 80% detected once. Specimen: memory CD4+ T cells from PBMCs. Source of these receptors: a man aged 18 to 30 in good health. Some clones in this sample may be carry-over from other donors' samples. Each CDR3 is given with its conserved first and last residue. The D gene is left open where the match is weak. Size is stated for part of the rows, as once, few or many counts, or as a class when the clone is expanded.

j_gene,abundance,v_gene,d_gene,CDR3nt,CDR3aa
TRBJ2-5,few,TRBV7-2,.,TGTGCCAGCAGCTTAGGGAGTACAGGGCGGCATGAGACCCAGTACTTC,CASSLGSTGRHETQYF
TRBJ1-1,.,TRBV19,.,TGTGCCAGTAGTCCACAGGGAAGGTGGACTGAAGCTTTCTTT,CASSPQGRWTEAFF
TRBJ2-1,.,TRBV7-2,.,TGTGCCAGCAGCTCGAGACTAGGAGGCAATGAGCAGTTCTTC,CASSSRLGGNEQFF
TRBJ2-5,.,TRBV7-2,.,TGTGCCAGCAGCTTAGCGTACGGCAGACCCGAGACCCAGTACTTC,CASSLAYGRPETQYF
TRBJ1-1,.,TRBV5-8,.,TGTGCCAACCTACGGGATATGGGCTTTTTTCGAGCTTTCTTT,CANLRDMGFFRAFF
TRBJ2-3,few,TRBV7-9,.,TGTGCCAGCAGCTTCGAGAGAACGCTTGGGGGTACGCAGTATTTT,CASSFERTLGGTQYF
TRBJ2-2,few,TRBV9,.,TGTGCCAGCAGCGTAGTGGGAGTGGACACCGGGGAGCTGTTTTTT,CASSVVGVDTGELFF
TRBJ2-2,.,TRBV7-9,.,TGTGCCAGCAGCTTAGGAAATGCGAACACCGGGGAGCTGTTTTTT,CASSLGNANTGELFF
TRBJ1-5,.,TRBV28,.,TGTGCCAGCACCGGGGATCCAGATCAGCCCCAGCATTTT,CASTGDPDQPQHF
TRBJ2-3,.,TRBV9,TRBD2,TGTGCCAGCAGCGTTGCCGCTAGCGGGACGTTTACGCAGTATTTT,CASSVAASGTFTQYF
TRBJ2-3,.,TRBV6-5,TRBD2,TGTGCCAGCAGCATAACCCGCGGGAGACCGGATACGCAGTATTTT,CASSITRGRPDTQYF
TRBJ2-7,.,TRBV28,.,TGTGCCAGCAGTCTGACCACCTCTTCGGCAGGGAGCTCCTACGAGCAGTACTTC,CASSLTTSSAGSSYEQYF
TRBJ1-1,few,TRBV18,.,TGTGCCAGCTCCCTCGGACAAACTGAAGCTTTCTTT,CASSLGQTEAFF
TRBJ1-3,.,TRBV28,.,TGTGCCATCGAGTCCTCTGGAAACACCATATATTTT,CAIESSGNTIYF
TRBJ2-3,.,TRBV19,TRBD2,TGTGCCAGTAGTGGGACTAGCGGGAGGACAGATACGCAGTATTTT,CASSGTSGRTDTQYF
TRBJ2-2,.,TRBV27,.,TGTGCCAGCAGTACCGGGACCACCACCGGGGAGCTGTTTTTT,CASSTGTTTGELFF
TRBJ1-1,few,TRBV10-3,.,TGTGCCATCAGTGAGGAGGGAAGTGGCACTGAAGCTTTCTTT,CAISEEGSGTEAFF
TRBJ1-5,.,TRBV7-3,.,TGTGCCAGCAGCTTATCCCCGGGGAATCAGCCCCAGCATTTT,CASSLSPGNQPQHF
TRBJ1-5,.,TRBV28,TRBD1,TGTGCCAGCAGCTACAGGGGGCTAGTTAATCAGCCCCAGCATTTT,CASSYRGLVNQPQHF
TRBJ2-1,many,TRBV11-1,TRBD1,TGTGCCAGCAGCTTGACAGCAGGGGGACAGTTCTTC,CASSLTAGGQFF
TRBJ2-1,.,TRBV29-1,TRBD2,TGCAGCGCTTCTAGCGGGTACAATGAGCAGTTCTTC,CSASSGYNEQFF
TRBJ2-1,.,TRBV7-2,TRBD2,TGTGCCAGCAGCTTAGTTAGCGGGGACTACAATGAGCAGTTCTTC,CASSLVSGDYNEQFF
TRBJ1-2,.,TRBV9,.,TGTGCCAGCAGCGTAGATGGGGTCGTGAGCTACACCTTC,CASSVDGVVSYTF
TRBJ2-3,.,TRBV11-3,TRBD1,TGTGCCAGCAGCTCCGGGACAGGGGGCTCAGATACGCAGTATTTT,CASSSGTGGSDTQYF
TRBJ2-7,few,TRBV14,.,TGTGCCAGCAGCCCGACTAACCCCTACGAGCAGTACTTC,CASSPTNPYEQYF
TRBJ1-2,once,TRBV4-3,.,TGCGCCAGCAGCCAAGATCAGGGGCAAGGCTATGGCTACACCTTC,CASSQDQGQGYGYTF
TRBJ2-3,.,TRBV20-1,.,TGCAGTGCTAGCGAGCTGTCGGCGCAGTATTTT,CSASELSAQYF
TRBJ1-1,.,TRBV7-9,.,TGTGCCAGCAGCTTAGACGGTCTGAACACTGAAGCTTTCTTT,CASSLDGLNTEAFF
TRBJ1-2,.,TRBV6-5,TRBD1,TGTGCCAGCAGAGAGTATACAGGGGACTATGGCTACACCTTC,CASREYTGDYGYTF
TRBJ1-2,.,TRBV6-1,.,TGTGCCAGCAGCCTAGCGGGGACGGACTATGGCTACACCTTC,CASSLAGTDYGYTF
TRBJ1-2,.,TRBV28,.,TGTGCCAGCAGTTTCCAGGGTTTTCCCTATGGCTACACCTTC,CASSFQGFPYGYTF
TRBJ2-3,.,TRBV9,.,TGTGCCAGCAGCGTATCCGGGAAATTCACAGATACGCAGTATTTT,CASSVSGKFTDTQYF
TRBJ2-5,.,TRBV5-6,.,TGTGCCAGCAGCTCCTTTGGTACTGAGACCCAGTACTTC,CASSSFGTETQYF
TRBJ2-1,.,TRBV5-1,TRBD2,TGCGCCAGCAGCTCCATAGCGGGAGTCGGTAAGAATGAGCAGTTCTTC,CASSSIAGVGKNEQFF
TRBJ1-2,.,TRBV6-1,.,TGTGCCAGCAGTGAAGCGGGCAGGGGAGCTAACTATGGCTACACCTTC,CASSEAGRGANYGYTF
TRBJ2-7,.,TRBV20-1,.,TGCAGTGCTAGAGGGGGGTCCGAGCAGTACTTC,CSARGGSEQYF
TRBJ2-7,once,TRBV5-4,.,TGTGCCAGCAGCGGGGGACGGAGGGAACGGCGGAACTTC,CASSGGRRERRNF
TRBJ2-3,.,TRBV9,.,TGTGCCAGCAGCGTAACCTCTTCAACAGGCGTCACAGATACGCAGTATTTT,CASSVTSSTGVTDTQYF
TRBJ1-2,.,TRBV5-1,.,TGCGCCAGCAGCCCAAGGACAGCGTCCGCCCTGGGCTACACCTTC,CASSPRTASALGYTF
TRBJ2-3,.,TRBV11-2,.,TGTGCCAGCAGCTTAAGGGGCGGGGACCCCACAGATACGCAGTATTTT,CASSLRGGDPTDTQYF
TRBJ1-1,.,TRBV6-1,.,TGTGCCAGCAGATTCTGGATGAACACTGAAGCTTTCTTT,CASRFWMNTEAFF
TRBJ1-2,.,TRBV28,.,TGTGCCAGCAGTTTATGGGAAAACTATGGCTACACCTTC,CASSLWENYGYTF
TRBJ2-1,few,TRBV2,.,TGTGCCAGCAGTGATCGAGTAGCTTACAATGAGCAGTTCTTC,CASSDRVAYNEQFF
TRBJ1-4,.,TRBV5-4,.,TGTGCCAGCAGCTTGGTGGGGGAGGGTGATGAAAAACTGTTTTTT,CASSLVGEGDEKLFF
TRBJ1-5,few,TRBV28,TRBD1,TGTGCCAGCAGTTTATCTAGGGGGCGCGTCCAGCCCCAGCATTTT,CASSLSRGRVQPQHF
TRBJ1-2,.,TRBV10-1,.,TGCGCCAGAAACAACAGGCATGCTAACTATGGCTACACCTTC,CARNNRHANYGYTF
TRBJ2-1,.,TRBV18,.,TGTGCCAGCTCACCTGGGACGGAAAATGAGCAGTTCTTC,CASSPGTENEQFF
TRBJ1-1,few,TRBV7-9,.,TGTGCCAGCAGCCGAGGGAACCTAAACACTGAAGCTTTCTTT,CASSRGNLNTEAFF
TRBJ2-1,.,TRBV11-2,.,TGTGCCAGCAGCTTAGATTCGCAGCGGGACATTTACAATGAGCAGTTCTTC,CASSLDSQRDIYNEQFF
TRBJ2-2,.,TRBV7-3,TRBD1,TGTGCCAGCAGCCCACGGACAGGGGTGAGGACCGGGGAGCTGTTTTTT,CASSPRTGVRTGELFF
TRBJ2-5,many,TRBV4-2,.,TGTGCCAGCAGCCAAGACGTGGGGGCCCAGTACTTC,CASSQDVGAQYF
TRBJ2-5,few,TRBV29-1,TRBD1,TGCAGCGTTGCGGGACAGGGGAAAGAGACCCAGTACTTC,CSVAGQGKETQYF
TRBJ1-1,.,TRBV2,.,TGTGCCAGCAGCCCAGGTCGAGCCAGTGAAGCTTTCTTT,CASSPGRASEAFF
TRBJ2-1,.,TRBV11-2,.,TGTGCCAGCAGCCCCAGACAGGCAGTATACAATGAGCAGTTCTTC,CASSPRQAVYNEQFF
TRBJ1-5,few,TRBV2,.,TGTGCCAGCAGTGGCGACAAACAGCCCCAGCATTTT,CASSGDKQPQHF